This T cell receptor beta chain is from a study of blood T cell repertoires in COVID-19. Looking at the study overall: Samples representing acute and convalescent COVID-19 were sourced from the United States, Italy and Spain.

V lost 4 bases, J lost 1 base, and 18 bases lay in between. The CDR3 length is 18 residues. Germline V CDR1 and CDR2: SGDLS, YYNGEE. This clone was observed once. In the authors' workflow: Amplification of reference gene primers was used by the study to estimate nucleated cell counts. Libraries were prepared by immunoSEQ multiplex PCR; TCRdb keeps only in-frame clonotypes and omits some of them. V and J calls and clone size follow that table, whereas D and trimming were derived from the DNA. The sample lists tens of thousands of clones; about 90% were seen once. The chain links TRBV9 to TRBJ1-6; possible D gene TRBD1, 5 bases. The sample consisted of peripheral blood. The source is a human donor with active COVID-19. The donor label of this sample is uncertain. The CDR3: CASSPLNGGGSYNSPLHF. The CDR3 DNA reads as TGTGCCAGCAGCCCTCTAAACGGGGGGGGATCCTATAATTCACCCCTCCACTTT. Using reference TRBV9 and TRBJ1-6 for the parts outside the CDR3, the full variable domain is DSGVTQTPKHLITATGQRVTLRCSPRSGDLSVYWYQQSLDQGLQFLIQYYNGEERAKGNILERFSAQQFPDLHSELNLSSLELGDSALYFCASSPLNGGGSYNSPLHFGNGTRLTVT.